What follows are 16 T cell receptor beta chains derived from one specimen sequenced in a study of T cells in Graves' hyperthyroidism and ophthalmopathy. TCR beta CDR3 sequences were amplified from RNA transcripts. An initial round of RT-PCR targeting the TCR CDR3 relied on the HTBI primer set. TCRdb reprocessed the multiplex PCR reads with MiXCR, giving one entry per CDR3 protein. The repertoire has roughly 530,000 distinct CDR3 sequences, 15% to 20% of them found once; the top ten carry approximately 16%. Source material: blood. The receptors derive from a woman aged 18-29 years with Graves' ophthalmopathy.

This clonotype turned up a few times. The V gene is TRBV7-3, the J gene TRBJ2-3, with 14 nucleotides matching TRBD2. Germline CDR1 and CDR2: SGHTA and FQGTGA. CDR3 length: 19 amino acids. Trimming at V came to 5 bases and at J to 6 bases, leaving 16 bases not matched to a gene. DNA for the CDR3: TGTGCCAGCAGCCCCCTCGGGGGTGGACTAGCGGGAGGTGATGATACGCAGTATTTT. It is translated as CASSPLGGGLAGGDDTQYF.

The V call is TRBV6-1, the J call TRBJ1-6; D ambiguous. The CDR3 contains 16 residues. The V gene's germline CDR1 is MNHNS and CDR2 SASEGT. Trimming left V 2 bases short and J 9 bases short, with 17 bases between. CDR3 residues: CASSERPSLLGSPLHF. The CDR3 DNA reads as TGTGCCAGCAGTGAACGGCCAAGCTTATTGGGTTCACCCCTCCACTTT.

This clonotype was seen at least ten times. CDR3 in DNA: TGTGCCAGCAGTTATGGGACAGGCCGGTCGCCCCAGCATTTT. It specifies CASSYGTGRSPQHF. The chain combines TRBV6-1 with TRBJ1-5; 8 bases are a match to TRBD1. This CDR3 region has 14 residues. V was clipped by 5 bases and J by 9 bases; unmatched bases: 9. Germline CDR1 MNHNS, CDR2 SASEGT.

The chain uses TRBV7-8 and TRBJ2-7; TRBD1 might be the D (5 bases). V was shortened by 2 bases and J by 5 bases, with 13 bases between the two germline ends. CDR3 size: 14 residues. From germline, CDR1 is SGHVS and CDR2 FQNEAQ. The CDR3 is CASSLTGRVDEQYF. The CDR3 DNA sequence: TGTGCCAGCAGCTTAACTGGCAGGGTGGACGAGCAGTACTTC. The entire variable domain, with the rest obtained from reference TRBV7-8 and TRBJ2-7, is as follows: GAGVSQSPRYKVAKRGQDVALRCDPISGHVSLFWYQQALGQGPEFLTYFQNEAQLDKSGLPSDRFFAERPEGSVSTLKIQRTQQEDSAVYLCASSLTGRVDEQYFGPGTRLTVT.

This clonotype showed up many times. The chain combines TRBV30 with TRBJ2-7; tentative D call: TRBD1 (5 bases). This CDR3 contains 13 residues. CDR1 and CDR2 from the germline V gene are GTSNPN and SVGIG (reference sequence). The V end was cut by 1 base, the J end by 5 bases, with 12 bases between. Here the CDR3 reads CAWSGTFLHEQYF. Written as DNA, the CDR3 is TGTGCCTGGAGTGGGACATTCCTCCACGAGCAGTACTTC.

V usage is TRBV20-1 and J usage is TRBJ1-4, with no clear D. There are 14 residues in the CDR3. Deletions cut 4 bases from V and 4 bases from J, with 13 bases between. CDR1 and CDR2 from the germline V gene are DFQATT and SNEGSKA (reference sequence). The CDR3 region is CSAIHANLNEKLFF. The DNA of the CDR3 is TGCAGTGCTATTCACGCGAACCTTAATGAAAAACTGTTTTTT.

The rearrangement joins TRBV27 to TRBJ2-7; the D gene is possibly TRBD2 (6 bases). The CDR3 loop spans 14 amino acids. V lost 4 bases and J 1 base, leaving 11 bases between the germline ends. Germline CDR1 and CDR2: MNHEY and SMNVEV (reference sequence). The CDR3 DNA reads TGTGCCAGCAGTTCTATTGGAGGGTCCTACGAGCAGTACTTC. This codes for CASSSIGGSYEQYF.

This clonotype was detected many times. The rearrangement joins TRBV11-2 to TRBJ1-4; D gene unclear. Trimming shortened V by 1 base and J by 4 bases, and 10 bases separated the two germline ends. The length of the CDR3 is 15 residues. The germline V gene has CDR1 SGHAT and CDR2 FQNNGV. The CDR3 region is CASSLVGRINEKLFF. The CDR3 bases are TGTGCCAGCAGCTTAGTAGGGCGGATTAATGAAAAACTGTTTTTT.

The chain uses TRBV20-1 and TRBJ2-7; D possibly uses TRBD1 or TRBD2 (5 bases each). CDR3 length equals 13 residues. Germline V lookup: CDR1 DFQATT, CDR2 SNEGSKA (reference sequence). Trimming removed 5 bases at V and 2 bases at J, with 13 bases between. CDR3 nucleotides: TGCAGTGCTTACCGGGACGAGACCTACGAGCAGTACTTC. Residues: CSAYRDETYEQYF.

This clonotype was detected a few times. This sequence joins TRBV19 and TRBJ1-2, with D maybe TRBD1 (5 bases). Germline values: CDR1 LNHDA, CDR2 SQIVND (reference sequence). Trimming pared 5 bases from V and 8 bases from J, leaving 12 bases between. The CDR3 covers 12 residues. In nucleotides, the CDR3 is TGTGCCAGTAGTTACGCAGGGCGCGGCTACACCTTC. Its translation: CASSYAGRGYTF.

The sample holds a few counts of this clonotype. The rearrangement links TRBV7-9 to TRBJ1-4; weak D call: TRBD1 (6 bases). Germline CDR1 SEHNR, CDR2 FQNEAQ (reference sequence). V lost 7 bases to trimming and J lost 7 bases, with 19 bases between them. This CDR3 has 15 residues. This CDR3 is CASNRRGGTGEKLFF. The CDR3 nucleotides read TGTGCCAGCAACAGGAGAGGGGGTACTGGTGAAAAACTGTTTTTT.

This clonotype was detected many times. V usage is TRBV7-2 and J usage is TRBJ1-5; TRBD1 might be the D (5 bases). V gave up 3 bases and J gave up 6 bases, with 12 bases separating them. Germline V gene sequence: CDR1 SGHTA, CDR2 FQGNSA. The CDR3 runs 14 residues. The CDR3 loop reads CASSLVGGTQPQHF. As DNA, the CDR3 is TGTGCCAGCAGCTTGGTGGGGGGTACTCAGCCCCAGCATTTT.

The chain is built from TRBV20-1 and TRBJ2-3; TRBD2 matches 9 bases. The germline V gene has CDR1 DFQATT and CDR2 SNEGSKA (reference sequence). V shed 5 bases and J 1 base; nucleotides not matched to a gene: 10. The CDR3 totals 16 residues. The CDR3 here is CSASPLKRGGTDTQYF. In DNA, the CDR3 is TGCAGTGCTTCGCCTCTGAAGCGGGGGGGCACAGATACGCAGTATTTT.

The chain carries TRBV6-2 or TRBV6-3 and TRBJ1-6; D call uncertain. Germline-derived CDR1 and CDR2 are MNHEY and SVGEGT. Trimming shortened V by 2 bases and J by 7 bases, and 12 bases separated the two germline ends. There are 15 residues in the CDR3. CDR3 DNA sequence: TGTGCCAGCAGTTACCTAGACGGGAGAAATTCACCCCTCCACTTT. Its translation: CASSYLDGRNSPLHF.

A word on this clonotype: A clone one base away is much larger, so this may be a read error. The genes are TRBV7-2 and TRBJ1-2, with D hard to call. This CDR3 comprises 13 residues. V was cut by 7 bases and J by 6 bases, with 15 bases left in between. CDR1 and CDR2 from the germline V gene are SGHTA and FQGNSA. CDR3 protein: CASNPEVDDGYTF. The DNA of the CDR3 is TGTGCCAGCAACCCAGAGGTAGACGATGGCTACACCTTC.

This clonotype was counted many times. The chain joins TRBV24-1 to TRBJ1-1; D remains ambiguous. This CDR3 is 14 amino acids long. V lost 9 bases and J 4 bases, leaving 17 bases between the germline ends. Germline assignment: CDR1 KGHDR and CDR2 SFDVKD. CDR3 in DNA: TGTGCCACCTCAAAGTCGACCAAGATCACTGAAGCTTTCTTT. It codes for CATSKSTKITEAFF.